The sequence of this T cell receptor beta chain was determined in a study of blood T cell repertoires in COVID-19. Across the whole study: Samples came from the United States, Italy and Spain, spanning acute and convalescent COVID-19. The cDNA or gDNA used as material had been derived from T cells, B-cell-depleted T cells, or PBMCs.

V lost 11 bases to trimming and J lost 0 bases, with 35 bases between them. Germline CDR1 reads SGHTA; CDR2 reads FQGTGA. This CDR3 spans 21 amino acids. How the authors handled the data: Amplification from reference gene primers served as the basis for estimated nucleated cell counts. Repertoires were generated with immunoSEQ multiplex PCR, while TCRdb's copy carries only in-frame clones and drops some. D and trimming come from the DNA, and the V and J calls and clone size come from that table. The sample includes over 90,000 clones, roughly 87% of them seen just once. The sample comprised peripheral blood. V is TRBV7-3 and J is TRBJ2-1; D is perhaps TRBD2 (5 bases). The clonotype comes from a man aged 50 to 59 with active COVID-19. In nucleotides, the CDR3 is TGTGCCTGGTACCAGCAGAGGGTCCCCTTAGTAGGTAGGCGCTCCTACAATGAGCAGTTCTTC. This gives the protein CAWYQQRVPLVGRRSYNEQFF.